A single sample gave rise to the 23 T cell receptor beta chains below, sequenced in a study of blood T cells in healthy people across ages. Sample-barcoded 5' priming and a J-beta primer mix drove a second PCR of about 6 to 12 cycles. Via MiXCR, TCRdb re-called the 5' RACE reads, giving one row per CDR3 protein. Of 700,000 to 1,000,000 distinct CDR3 sequences in the sample, under 55% were seen once. The specimen was blood. Receptors originate from a man in his fifties or sixties in good health.

V and J are TRBV28 and TRBJ1-2; 10 bases fit TRBD1. V lost 6 bases to trimming and J lost 8 bases; unmatched junction nucleotides: 9. Germline assignment: CDR1 MDHEN and CDR2 SYDVKM. The CDR3 length is 14 residues. CDR3: CASRTGGATKGYTF. The CDR3 bases are TGTGCCAGCAGGACAGGGGGCGCAACGAAAGGCTACACCTTC.

There are a few counts of this clonotype. The V call is TRBV4-3, the J call TRBJ1-2; a weak D match, TRBD1 (5 bases). Germline values: CDR1 LGHNA, CDR2 YSLEER. V lost 0 bases and J 2 bases, leaving 10 bases between the germline ends. CDR3 size: 15 residues. CDR3: CASSQDRPGNYGYTF. In nucleotides, the CDR3 is TGCGCCAGCAGCCAAGATCGTCCAGGGAACTATGGCTACACCTTC.

The rearrangement uses TRBV6-2 or TRBV6-3 and TRBJ2-1; a possible D gene is TRBD1 (6 bases). The CDR3 has 14 residues. CDR1 and CDR2 from the germline V gene are MNHEY and SVGEGT. The ends were cut back, 3 bases at V and 2 bases at J, with 8 bases in the middle. The CDR3 loop is CASSYRTAYNEQFF. The CDR3 DNA reads as TGTGCCAGCAGTTATCGGACAGCCTACAATGAGCAGTTCTTC.

CDR3 loop: CASSRPGVGTQYF. CDR3 coding DNA: TGTGCCAGCAGCCGCCCGGGCGTCGGTACGCAGTATTTT. The chain couples TRBV7-2 to TRBJ2-3, with D unclear. CDR1 SGHTA and CDR2 FQGNSA come from the germline V gene. CDR3 length: 13 residues. V lost 5 bases and J lost 8, with 14 bases in between.

The CDR3 DNA sequence: TGTGCCACCAGTGACATCGGGACTAGCAAGGACACAGATACGCAGTATTTT. Its translation is CATSDIGTSKDTDTQYF. This chain connects TRBV24-1 to TRBJ2-3, with 9 bases aligning to TRBD2. In germline, CDR1 is KGHDR, CDR2 SFDVKD. CDR3 length: 17 residues. Trimming removed 4 bases from V and 2 bases from J; junction bases left unmatched: 9.

The J gene is TRBJ1-6, the V gene TRBV7-2; no firm D call. The CDR3 sequence is 17 residues long. The germline gives CDR1 SGHTA, CDR2 FQGNSA. V lost 5 bases to trimming and J lost 0 bases, with 14 bases between them. CDR3 loop: CASSHARASSYNSPLHF. Here the CDR3 DNA reads TGTGCCAGCAGCCACGCGCGGGCTAGCTCCTATAATTCACCCCTCCACTTT.

This rearrangement joins TRBV12-3 or TRBV12-4 to TRBJ1-6; unclear D gene. The CDR3 consists of 15 residues. V lost 0 bases and J lost 7, with 10 bases in between. The CDR3 loop reads CASSLANRNNSPLHF. In DNA, the CDR3 is TGTGCCAGCAGTTTAGCGAATAGGAACAATTCACCCCTCCACTTT.

This clonotype has only a few counts. V usage is TRBV20-1 and J usage is TRBJ1-1; 9 nucleotides line up with TRBD1. The CDR3 totals 14 residues. The germline V gene has CDR1 DFQATT and CDR2 SNEGSKA (reference sequence). The trim removed 1 base at V and 5 bases at J, leaving 5 bases unmatched. The CDR3 spells CSARGTGDLTEAFF. In DNA, the CDR3 is TGCAGTGCTAGAGGGACAGGGGATCTTACTGAAGCTTTCTTT.

The chain links TRBV20-1 to TRBJ1-5; D ambiguous. Looked up from germline, CDR1 is DFQATT and CDR2 is SNEGSKA (reference sequence). CDR3 length: 12 residues. Trimming left V 3 bases short and J 4 bases short, with 7 bases between. CDR3 residues: CSASAPNQPQHF. In DNA, the CDR3 is TGCAGTGCTAGTGCCCCTAATCAGCCCCAGCATTTT.

The genes are TRBV7-2 and TRBJ2-4; 13 positions match TRBD2. After removal of 4 bases from V and 13 bases from J, the junction contained 7 bases not matched to a gene. The CDR3 length is 14 residues. Germline V gives CDR1 SGHTA, CDR2 FQGNSA. CDR3 in amino acids: CASSSLGLAGEQYF. CDR3 bases: TGTGCCAGCAGCTCCCTTGGACTAGCGGGGGAGCAGTACTTC.

Details on this clonotype: One base away lies a much larger clone, so this may be a sequencing read error. The genes are TRBV6-4 and TRBJ2-7; D perhaps matches TRBD2 (5 bases). Trimming pared 2 bases from V and 1 base from J, leaving 15 bases between. The germline CDR1 and CDR2 sequences are MRHNA and SNTAGT. The CDR3 consists of 16 residues. The CDR3 bases are TGTGCCAGCAGTGACGGATTTGAGGGCGGATCCTACGAGCAGTACTTC. It encodes CASSDGFEGGSYEQYF.

The chain combines TRBV7-2 with TRBJ2-1; tentative D call: TRBD1 (7 bases). The CDR3 loop spans 15 amino acids. With 2 bases removed from V and 5 bases from J, the gap between germline ends came to 13 bases. Germline CDR1 is SGHTA and CDR2 is FQGNSA. For the CDR3, the DNA is TGTGCCAGCAGCTTACTAGCGAGGGGGCACAATGAGCAGTTCTTC. It is translated as CASSLLARGHNEQFF.

V and J are TRBV29-1 and TRBJ1-2, with 7 nucleotides matching TRBD1. V gave up 3 bases and J gave up 1 base; unmatched junction bases: 8. The CDR3 spans 15 residues. CDR1 and CDR2 (germline): SQVTM, ANQGSEA. The CDR3 DNA follows: TGCAGCGTTGACACGGACAGGTCCTTTAACTATGGCTACACCTTC. Protein: CSVDTDRSFNYGYTF.

This clonotype was observed a few times. The chain links TRBV6-2 or TRBV6-3 to TRBJ2-4; TRBD1 is a possible D gene (6 bases). CDR1 and CDR2 (germline): MNHEY, SVGEGT. The CDR3 totals 15 residues. Trimming took off 6 bases at V and 4 bases at J, with 16 bases between the two ends. The CDR3: CASRGQPINKNIQYF. The CDR3 bases are TGTGCCAGCAGAGGACAGCCTATTAATAAAAACATTCAGTACTTC.

This clonotype was observed a handful of times. This chain joins TRBV3-1 and TRBJ1-6; no firm D call. The length of the CDR3 is 13 residues. Germline loops: CDR1 LGHDT, CDR2 YNNKEL (reference sequence). The V gene lost 1 base and the J gene lost 7 bases, with 5 bases spanning the gap. CDR3 DNA: TGTGCCAGCAGCCAAGGAAAGAATTCACCCCTCCACTTT. Encoded protein: CASSQGKNSPLHF.

The chain joins TRBV20-1 to TRBJ1-2; D ambiguous. CDR1 and CDR2 from the germline V gene are DFQATT and SNEGSKA (reference sequence). The CDR3 spans 12 residues. The V end was cut by 3 bases, the J end by 4 bases, with 9 bases between. The CDR3 sequence: CSASEAAYGYTF. In DNA, the CDR3 is TGCAGTGCTAGTGAAGCCGCCTATGGCTACACCTTC.

This sequence joins TRBV2 and TRBJ2-5, with 7 bases fitting TRBD1. The CDR3 contains 14 residues. V dropped 6 bases and J dropped 0; count of bases not matched to a gene: 4. Germline V lookup: CDR1 SNHLY, CDR2 FYNNEI. In nucleotides, the CDR3 is TGTGCCAGCAGGATAGGGACAGACCAAGAGACCCAGTACTTC. Translating it yields CASRIGTDQETQYF.

The gene calls are TRBV14 and TRBJ1-2, with a weak D call TRBD1 (5 bases). Germline V gives CDR1 SGHDN, CDR2 FVKESK. The V end lost 4 bases, the J end lost 8 bases, and 14 bases lay between the germline ends. The CDR3 is 13 residues long. The CDR3 bases are TGTGCCAGCAGCCTTGCGACAGCAGGAGGCTACACCTTC. Translated: CASSLATAGGYTF.

The V gene is TRBV10-3, the J gene TRBJ2-5, with 11 nucleotides matching TRBD2. There are 14 residues in the CDR3. J lost 7 bases, V lost 2 bases, and 3 bases had no gene match. The germline V gene has CDR1 ENHRY and CDR2 SYGVKD. The CDR3 loop reads CAISETSGGRTQYF. The CDR3 nucleotides read TGTGCCATCAGTGAGACTAGCGGGGGCAGGACCCAGTACTTC.

This clonotype has only one observation. The genes are TRBV25-1 and TRBJ2-7; D might be TRBD1 (5 bases). Germline lookup yields CDR1 MGHDK and CDR2 SYGVNS. This CDR3 is 15 amino acids long. The ends were cut back, 1 base at V and 4 bases at J, with 14 bases in the middle. CDR3 protein: CASSELGRAPYEQYF. CDR3 coding DNA: TGTGCCAGCAGTGAATTGGGCAGGGCCCCTTACGAGCAGTACTTC.

The CDR3 region is CASSLARDDKFHF. The DNA for the CDR3 is TGTGCCAGCAGCTTAGCAAGGGACGACAAGTTCCACTTT. This rearrangement joins TRBV7-2 to TRBJ1-6; TRBD1 might be the D (5 bases). The V end was cut by 0 bases, the J end by 17 bases, with 14 bases between. Per the germline V gene, CDR1 is SGHTA and CDR2 is FQGNSA. The CDR3 consists of 13 residues.

This clonotype occurred once. The chain carries TRBV20-1 and TRBJ1-1; TRBD1 matches at 7 bases. CDR1 is DFQATT and CDR2 is SNEGSKA in the germline V gene (reference sequence). Trimming cost V 2 bases and J 6 bases; bases outside gene matches: 3. This CDR3 comprises 12 residues. CDR3 in DNA: TGCAGTGCTAGAAGGGGGCTCTCTGAAGCTTTCTTT. This encodes CSARRGLSEAFF.

The V and J genes are TRBV25-1 and TRBJ1-2; 7 nucleotides match TRBD1. CDR1 is MGHDK and CDR2 is SYGVNS in the germline V gene. V was clipped by 1 base and J by 5 bases; unmatched bases: 4. This CDR3 spans 14 amino acids. Here the CDR3 reads CASSEFGTAYGYTF. CDR3 in DNA: TGTGCCAGCAGTGAATTTGGGACAGCATATGGCTACACCTTC.